The T cell receptor (beta chain) described here comes from a study of shared clonotypes between healthy human individuals. For the study at large: Three CD4 naive, three CD4 memory, two CD8 naive and one CD8 memory plate were used per donor.

Germline V CDR1 and CDR2: SEHNR, FQNEAQ (reference sequence). Germline trimming cut 3 bases from V and 0 bases from J; bases unmatched to any gene: 4. The CDR3 has 16 amino acids. There were no recent acute infections or vaccinations among the donors, who were healthy HIV-negative adults. Regarding this clone: As yet, its antigen is unknown.

Findings and caveats of the study: Inspection by rarefaction showed sorted-subset sequencing to be incomplete despite large depth.

Sequencing used immunoSEQ multiplex PCR; TCRdb keeps in-frame clones, though not all of them. The data contain about 680,000 clones, around 72% of them singletons. The rearrangement links TRBV7-9 to TRBJ1-3; 8 nucleotides align to TRBD1. This receptor was obtained from a woman in her twenties or thirties in good health. The specimen was memory CD4+ T cells sorted from blood. The subset denotes: CD45RA-negative fraction. The CDR3, as DNA: TGTGCCAGCAGCTTCCCACAGGGGGTCTCTGGAAACACCATATATTTT. This sequence encodes CASSFPQGVSGNTIYF.